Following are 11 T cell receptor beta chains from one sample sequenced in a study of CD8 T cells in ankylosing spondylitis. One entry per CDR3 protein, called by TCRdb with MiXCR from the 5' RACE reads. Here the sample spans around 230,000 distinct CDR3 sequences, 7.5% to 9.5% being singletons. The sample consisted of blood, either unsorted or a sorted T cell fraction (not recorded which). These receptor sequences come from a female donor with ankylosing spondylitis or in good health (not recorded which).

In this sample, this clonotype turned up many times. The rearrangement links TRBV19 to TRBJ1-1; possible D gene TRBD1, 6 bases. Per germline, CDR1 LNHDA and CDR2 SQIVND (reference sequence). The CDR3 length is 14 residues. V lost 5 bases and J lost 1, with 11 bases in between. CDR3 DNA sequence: TGTGCCAGTAGTGGGGCGGGGGCGAACACTGAAGCTTTCTTT. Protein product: CASSGAGANTEAFF.

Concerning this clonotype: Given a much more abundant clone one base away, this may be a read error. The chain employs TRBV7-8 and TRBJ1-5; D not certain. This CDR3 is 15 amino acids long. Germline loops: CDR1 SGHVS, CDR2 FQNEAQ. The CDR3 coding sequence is TGTGTCAGCAGCCCCCGCGCCGTGAGCAATCAGCCCCAGCATTTT. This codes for CVSSPRAVSNQPQHF.

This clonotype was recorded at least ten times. The CDR3 DNA reads as TGTGCCAGCAGCCTATCGGGACTAGCCCACAATGAGCAGTTCTTC. Translated, it gives CASSLSGLAHNEQFF. V and J are TRBV28 and TRBJ2-1; TRBD2 matches at 9 bases. Germline V lookup: CDR1 MDHEN, CDR2 SYDVKM. The junction had 8 bases not matched to a gene; V was cut back by 6 bases and J by 5 bases. The CDR3 is made up of 15 amino acids.

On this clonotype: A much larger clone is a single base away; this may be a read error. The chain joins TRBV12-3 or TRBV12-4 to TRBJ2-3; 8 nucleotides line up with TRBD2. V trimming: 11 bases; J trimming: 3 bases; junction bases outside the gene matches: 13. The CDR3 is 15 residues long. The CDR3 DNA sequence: TGTGCCGCCGGCGTGACTAGCGACCAAACAGATACGCAGTATTTT. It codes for CAAGVTSDQTDTQYF.

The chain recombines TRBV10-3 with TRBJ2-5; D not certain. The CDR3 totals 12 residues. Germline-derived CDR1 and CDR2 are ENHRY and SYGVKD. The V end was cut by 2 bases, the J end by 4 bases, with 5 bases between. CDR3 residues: CAISEPRETQYF. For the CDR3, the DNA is TGTGCCATCAGTGAGCCTAGAGAGACCCAGTACTTC.

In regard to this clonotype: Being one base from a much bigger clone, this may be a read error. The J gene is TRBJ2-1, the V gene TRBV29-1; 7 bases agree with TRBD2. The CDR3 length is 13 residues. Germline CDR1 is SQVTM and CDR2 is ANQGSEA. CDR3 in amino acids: CSVEWRRGNGQFF. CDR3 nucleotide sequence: TGCAGCGTTGAGTGGAGGCGGGGGAATGGGCAGTTCTTC.

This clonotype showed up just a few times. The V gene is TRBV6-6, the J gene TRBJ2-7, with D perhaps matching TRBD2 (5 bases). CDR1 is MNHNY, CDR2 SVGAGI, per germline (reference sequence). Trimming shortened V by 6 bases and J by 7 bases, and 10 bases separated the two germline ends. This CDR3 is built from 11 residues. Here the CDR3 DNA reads TGTGCCAGCAGGGTCGGGAATGAGCAGTACTTC. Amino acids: CASRVGNEQYF.

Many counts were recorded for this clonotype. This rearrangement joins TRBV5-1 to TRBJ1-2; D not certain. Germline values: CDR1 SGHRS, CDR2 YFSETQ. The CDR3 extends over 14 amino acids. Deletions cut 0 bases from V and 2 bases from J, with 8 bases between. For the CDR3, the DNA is TGCGCCAGCAGCTTGGCCCAGGACAACTATGGCTACACCTTC. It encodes CASSLAQDNYGYTF. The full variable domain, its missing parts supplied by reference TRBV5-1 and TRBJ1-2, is KAGVTQTPRYLIKTRGQQVTLSCSPISGHRSVSWYQQTPGQGLQFLFEYFSETQRNKGNFPGRFSGRQFSNSRSEMNVSTLELGDSALYLCASSLAQDNYGYTFGSGTRLTVV.

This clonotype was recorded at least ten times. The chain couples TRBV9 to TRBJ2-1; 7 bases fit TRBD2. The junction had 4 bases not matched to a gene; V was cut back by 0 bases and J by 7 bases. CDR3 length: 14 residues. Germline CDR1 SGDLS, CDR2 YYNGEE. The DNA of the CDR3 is TGTGCCAGCAGCGTAGCGAGTAGCGGGAATGAGCAGTTCTTC. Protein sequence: CASSVASSGNEQFF.

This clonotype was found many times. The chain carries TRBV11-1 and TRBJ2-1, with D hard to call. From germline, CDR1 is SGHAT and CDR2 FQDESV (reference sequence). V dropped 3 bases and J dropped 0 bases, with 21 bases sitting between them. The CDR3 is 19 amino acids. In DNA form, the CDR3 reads TGTGCCAGCAGCTTTAGCTCTCCACTCATGAACTGCTCCTACAATGAGCAGTTCTTC. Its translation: CASSFSSPLMNCSYNEQFF.

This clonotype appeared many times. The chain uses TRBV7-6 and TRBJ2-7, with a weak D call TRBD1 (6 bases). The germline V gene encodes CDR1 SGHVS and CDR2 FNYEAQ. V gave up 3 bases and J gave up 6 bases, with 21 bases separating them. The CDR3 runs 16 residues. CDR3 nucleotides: TGTGCCAGCAGCTTCGGTGACGGACAGTGGGCCGGCGAGCAGTACTTC. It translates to CASSFGDGQWAGEQYF. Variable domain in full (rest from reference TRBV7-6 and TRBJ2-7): GAGVSQSPRYKVTKRGQDVALRCDPISGHVSLYWYRQALGQGPEFLTYFNYEAQQDKSGLPNDRFSAERPEGSISTLTIQRTEQRDSAMYRCASSFGDGQWAGEQYFGPGTRLTVT.